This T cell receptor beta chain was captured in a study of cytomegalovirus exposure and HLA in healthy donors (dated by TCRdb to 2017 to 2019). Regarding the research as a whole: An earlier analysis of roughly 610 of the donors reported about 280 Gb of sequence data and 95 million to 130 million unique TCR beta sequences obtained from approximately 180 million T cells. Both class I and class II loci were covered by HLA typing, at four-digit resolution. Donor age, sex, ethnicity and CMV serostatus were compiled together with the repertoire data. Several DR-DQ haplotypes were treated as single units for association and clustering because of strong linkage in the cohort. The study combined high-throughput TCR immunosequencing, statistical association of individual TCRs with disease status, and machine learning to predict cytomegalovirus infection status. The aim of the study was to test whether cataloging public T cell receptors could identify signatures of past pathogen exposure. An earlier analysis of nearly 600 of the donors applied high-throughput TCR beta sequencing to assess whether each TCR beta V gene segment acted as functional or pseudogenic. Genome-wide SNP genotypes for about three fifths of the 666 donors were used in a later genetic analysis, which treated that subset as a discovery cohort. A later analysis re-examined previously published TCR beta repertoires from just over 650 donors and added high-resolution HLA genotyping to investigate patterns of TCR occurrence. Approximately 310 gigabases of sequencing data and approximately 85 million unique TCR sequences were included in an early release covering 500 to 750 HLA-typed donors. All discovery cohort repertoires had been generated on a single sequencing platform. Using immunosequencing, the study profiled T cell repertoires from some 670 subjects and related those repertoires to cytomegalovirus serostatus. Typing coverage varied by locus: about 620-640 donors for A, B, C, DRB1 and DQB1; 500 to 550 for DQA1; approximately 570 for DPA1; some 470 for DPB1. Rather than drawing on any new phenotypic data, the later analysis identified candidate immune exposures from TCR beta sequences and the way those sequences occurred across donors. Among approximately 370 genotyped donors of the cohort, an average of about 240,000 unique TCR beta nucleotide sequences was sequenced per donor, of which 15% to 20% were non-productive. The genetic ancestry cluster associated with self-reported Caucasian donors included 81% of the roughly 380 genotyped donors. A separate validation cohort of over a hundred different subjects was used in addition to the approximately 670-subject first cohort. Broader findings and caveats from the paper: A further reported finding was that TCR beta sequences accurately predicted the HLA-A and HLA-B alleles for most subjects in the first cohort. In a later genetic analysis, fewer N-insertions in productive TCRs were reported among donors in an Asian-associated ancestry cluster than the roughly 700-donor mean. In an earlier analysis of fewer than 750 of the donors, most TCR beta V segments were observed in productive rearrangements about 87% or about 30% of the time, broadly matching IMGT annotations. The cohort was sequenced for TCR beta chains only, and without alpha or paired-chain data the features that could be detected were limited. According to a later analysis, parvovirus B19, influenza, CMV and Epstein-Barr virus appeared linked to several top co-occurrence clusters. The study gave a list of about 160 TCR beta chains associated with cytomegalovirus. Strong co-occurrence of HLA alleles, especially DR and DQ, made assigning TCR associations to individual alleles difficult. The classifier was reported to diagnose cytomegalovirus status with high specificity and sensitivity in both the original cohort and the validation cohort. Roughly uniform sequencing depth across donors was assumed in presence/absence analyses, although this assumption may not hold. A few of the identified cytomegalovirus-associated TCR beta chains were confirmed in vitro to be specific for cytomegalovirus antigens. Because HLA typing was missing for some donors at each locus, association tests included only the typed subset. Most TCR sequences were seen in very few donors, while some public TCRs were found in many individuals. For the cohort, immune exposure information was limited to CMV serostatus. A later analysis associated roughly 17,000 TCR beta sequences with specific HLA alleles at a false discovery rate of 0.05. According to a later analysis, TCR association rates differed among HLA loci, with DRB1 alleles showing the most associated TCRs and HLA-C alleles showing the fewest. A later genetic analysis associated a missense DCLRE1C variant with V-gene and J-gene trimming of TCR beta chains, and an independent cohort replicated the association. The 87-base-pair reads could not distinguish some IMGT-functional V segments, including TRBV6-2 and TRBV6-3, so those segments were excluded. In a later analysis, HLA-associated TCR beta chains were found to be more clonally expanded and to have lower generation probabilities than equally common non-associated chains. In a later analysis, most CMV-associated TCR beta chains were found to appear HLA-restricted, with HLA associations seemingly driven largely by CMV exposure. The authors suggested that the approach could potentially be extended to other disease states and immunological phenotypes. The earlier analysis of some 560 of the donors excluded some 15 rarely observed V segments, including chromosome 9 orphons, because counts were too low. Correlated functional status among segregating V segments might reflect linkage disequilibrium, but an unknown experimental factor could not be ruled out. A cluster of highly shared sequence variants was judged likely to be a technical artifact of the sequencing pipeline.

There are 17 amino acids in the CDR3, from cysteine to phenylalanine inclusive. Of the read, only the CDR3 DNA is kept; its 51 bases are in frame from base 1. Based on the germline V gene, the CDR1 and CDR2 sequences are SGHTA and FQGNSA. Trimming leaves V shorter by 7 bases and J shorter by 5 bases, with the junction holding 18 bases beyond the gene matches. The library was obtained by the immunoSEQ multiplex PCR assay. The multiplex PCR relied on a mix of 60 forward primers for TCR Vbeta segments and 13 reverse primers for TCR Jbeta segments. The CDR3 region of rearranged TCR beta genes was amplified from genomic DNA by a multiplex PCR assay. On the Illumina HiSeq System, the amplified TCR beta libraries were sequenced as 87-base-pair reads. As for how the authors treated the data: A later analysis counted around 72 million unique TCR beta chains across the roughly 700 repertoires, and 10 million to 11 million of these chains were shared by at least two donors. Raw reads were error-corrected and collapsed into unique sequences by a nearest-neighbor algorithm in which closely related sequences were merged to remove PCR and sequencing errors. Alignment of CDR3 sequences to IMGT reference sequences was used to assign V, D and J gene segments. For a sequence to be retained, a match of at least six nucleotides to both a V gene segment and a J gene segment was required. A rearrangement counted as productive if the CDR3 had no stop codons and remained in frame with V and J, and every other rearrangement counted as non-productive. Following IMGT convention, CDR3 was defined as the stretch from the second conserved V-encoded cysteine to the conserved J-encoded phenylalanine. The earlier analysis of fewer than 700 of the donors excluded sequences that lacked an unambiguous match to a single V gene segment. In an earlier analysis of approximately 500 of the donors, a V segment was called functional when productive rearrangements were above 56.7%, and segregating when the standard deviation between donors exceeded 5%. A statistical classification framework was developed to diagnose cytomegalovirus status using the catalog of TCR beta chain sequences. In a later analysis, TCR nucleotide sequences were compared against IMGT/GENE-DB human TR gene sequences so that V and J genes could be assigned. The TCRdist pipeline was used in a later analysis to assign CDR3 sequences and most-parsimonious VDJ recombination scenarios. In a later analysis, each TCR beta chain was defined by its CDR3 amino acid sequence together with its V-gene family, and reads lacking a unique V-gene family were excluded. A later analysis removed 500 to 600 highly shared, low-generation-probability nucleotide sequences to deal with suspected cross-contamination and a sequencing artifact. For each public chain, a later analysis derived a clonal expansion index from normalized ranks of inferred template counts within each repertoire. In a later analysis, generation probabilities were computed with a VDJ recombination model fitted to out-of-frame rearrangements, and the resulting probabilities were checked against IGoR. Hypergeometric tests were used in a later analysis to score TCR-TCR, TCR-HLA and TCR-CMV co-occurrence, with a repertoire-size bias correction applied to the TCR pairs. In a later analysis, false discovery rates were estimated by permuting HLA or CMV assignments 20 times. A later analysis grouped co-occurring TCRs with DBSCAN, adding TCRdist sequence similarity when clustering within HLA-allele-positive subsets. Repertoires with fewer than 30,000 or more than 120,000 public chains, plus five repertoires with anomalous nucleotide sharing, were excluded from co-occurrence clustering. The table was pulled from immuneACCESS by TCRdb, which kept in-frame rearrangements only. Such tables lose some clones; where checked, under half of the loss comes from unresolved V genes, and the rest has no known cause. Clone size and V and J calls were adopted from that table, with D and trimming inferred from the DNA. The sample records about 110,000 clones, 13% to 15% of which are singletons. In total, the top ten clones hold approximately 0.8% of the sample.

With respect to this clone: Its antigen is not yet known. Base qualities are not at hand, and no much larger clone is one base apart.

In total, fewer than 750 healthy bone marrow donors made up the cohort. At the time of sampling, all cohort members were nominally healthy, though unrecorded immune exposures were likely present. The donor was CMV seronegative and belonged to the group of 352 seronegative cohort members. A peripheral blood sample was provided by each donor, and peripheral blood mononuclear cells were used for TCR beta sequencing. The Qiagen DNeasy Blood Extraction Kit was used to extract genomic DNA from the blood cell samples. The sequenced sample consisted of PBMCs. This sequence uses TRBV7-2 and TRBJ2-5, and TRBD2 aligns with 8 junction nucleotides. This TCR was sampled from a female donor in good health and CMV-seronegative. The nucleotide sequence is TGTGCCAGCAAGCCCCCGCTGGCGGGGGGTGGTTGGGAGACCCAGTACTTC. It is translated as CASKPPLAGGGWETQYF.